This T cell receptor (beta chain) was profiled in a study of healthy donors' naive CD4 and CD8 T cells. This clonotype was seen a few times. Starting from 500 ng of total RNA, TCR libraries were made with linear amplification. TCRdb redid the calling of the reads with MiXCR, one entry per CDR3 protein. This table holds approximately 180,000 distinct CDR3 sequences, around 70% found once. The V end was cut by 8 bases, the J end by 4 bases, with 11 bases between. CDR3 size: 11 residues. In germline, CDR1 is SQVTM, CDR2 ANQGSEA. This sequence was found in a pool of human donors in good health; the sample pools cells from several healthy donors. What was sequenced was naive CD4+ and CD8+ T cells sorted from blood, pooled from several donors. This rearrangement joins TRBV29-1 to TRBJ1-1; D gene unclear. CDR3 residues: CSSDPATEAFF. DNA of the CDR3: TGCAGCTCTGACCCGGCCACTGAAGCTTTCTTT.